This record concerns one TCR beta chain sequence. This sample stems from a study of blood T cell repertoires in COVID-19. Overall study context: COVID-19 samples from acute and convalescent phases originated in the United States, Italy and Spain. T cells, B-cell-depleted T cells, or PBMCs supplied cDNA or gDNA.

As processed by the authors: Estimates of nucleated cell counts were drawn from the amplification of reference gene primers. The repertoire was sequenced with immunoSEQ multiplex PCR; TCRdb's copy has only in-frame clones and lacks some. The DNA was the basis for D and trimming; V, J and clone size are from that table. The sample yields around 110,000 clones, over 75% seen once. The trim removed 0 bases at V and 8 bases at J, leaving 8 bases unmatched. Germline values: CDR1 SGHRS, CDR2 YFSETQ. This CDR3 has 15 residues. This TCR derives from a man in his 60s with active or convalescent COVID-19. This rearrangement joins TRBV5-1 to TRBJ1-1, with TRBD1 identical over 9 bases. The sequenced sample was peripheral blood. The CDR3 coding sequence is TGCGCCAGCAGCTTGGGAGGGACAGGGTCGAGCGAAGCTTTCTTT. This encodes CASSLGGTGSSEAFF.